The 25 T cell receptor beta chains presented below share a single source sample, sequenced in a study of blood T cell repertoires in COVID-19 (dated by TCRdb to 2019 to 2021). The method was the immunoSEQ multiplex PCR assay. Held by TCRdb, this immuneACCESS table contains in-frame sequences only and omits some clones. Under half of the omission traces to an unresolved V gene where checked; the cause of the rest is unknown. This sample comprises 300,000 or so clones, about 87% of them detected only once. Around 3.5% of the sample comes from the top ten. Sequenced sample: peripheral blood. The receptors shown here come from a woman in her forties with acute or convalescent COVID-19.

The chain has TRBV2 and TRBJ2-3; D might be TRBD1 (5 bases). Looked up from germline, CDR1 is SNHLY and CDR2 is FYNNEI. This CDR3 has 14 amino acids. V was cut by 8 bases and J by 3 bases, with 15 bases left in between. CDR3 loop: CASLWVGRTDTQYF. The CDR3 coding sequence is TGTGCCAGCCTTTGGGTGGGGCGGACAGATACGCAGTATTTT.

The CDR3 bases are TGTGCCAGCAGTTCCAATCGACAGGCCCAGTGGGATGAAAAACTGTTTTTT. As protein: CASSSNRQAQWDEKLFF. J is TRBJ1-4 and V is TRBV6-2 or TRBV6-3, with D possibly matching TRBD1 (6 bases). The CDR3 is 17 residues long. V lost 4 bases and J lost 6, with 21 bases in between. Germline-derived CDR1 and CDR2 are MNHEY and SVGEGT.

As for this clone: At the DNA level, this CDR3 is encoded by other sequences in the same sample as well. The CDR3 DNA reads as TGTGCCAGCAGGACAGGGAACTATGGCTACACCTTC. Amino acids: CASRTGNYGYTF. V and J are TRBV6-5 and TRBJ1-2; 7 nucleotides match TRBD1. The trim removed 6 bases at V and 2 bases at J, leaving 0 bases unmatched. CDR1 is MNHEY and CDR2 is SVGAGI in the germline V gene. This CDR3 is 12 amino acids long.

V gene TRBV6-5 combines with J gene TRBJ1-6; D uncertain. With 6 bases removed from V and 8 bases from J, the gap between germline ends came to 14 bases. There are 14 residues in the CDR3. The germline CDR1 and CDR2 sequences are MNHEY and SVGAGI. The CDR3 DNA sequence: TGTGCCAGCAGCCGCGGTGAGAGGGATTCACCCCTCCACTTT. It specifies CASSRGERDSPLHF.

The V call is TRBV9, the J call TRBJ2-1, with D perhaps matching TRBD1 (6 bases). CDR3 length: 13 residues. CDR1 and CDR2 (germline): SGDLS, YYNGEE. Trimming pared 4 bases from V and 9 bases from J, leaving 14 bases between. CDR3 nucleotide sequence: TGTGCCAGCAGCCCACGCCCAGGGGCTGAGCAGTTCTTC. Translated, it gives CASSPRPGAEQFF.

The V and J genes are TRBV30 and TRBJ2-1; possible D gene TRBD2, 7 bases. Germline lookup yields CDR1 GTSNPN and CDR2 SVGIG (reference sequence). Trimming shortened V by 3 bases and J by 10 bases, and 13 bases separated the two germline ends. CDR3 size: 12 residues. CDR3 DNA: TGTGCCTGGAGCGGGGGGCCTTACGAGCAGTTCTTC. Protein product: CAWSGGPYEQFF.

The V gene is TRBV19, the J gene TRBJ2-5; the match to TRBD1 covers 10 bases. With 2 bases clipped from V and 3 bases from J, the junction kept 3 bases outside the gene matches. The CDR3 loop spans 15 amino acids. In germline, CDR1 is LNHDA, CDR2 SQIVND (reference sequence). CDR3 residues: CASSIRTGGKETQYF. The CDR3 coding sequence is TGTGCCAGTAGTATACGGACAGGGGGGAAAGAGACCCAGTACTTC.

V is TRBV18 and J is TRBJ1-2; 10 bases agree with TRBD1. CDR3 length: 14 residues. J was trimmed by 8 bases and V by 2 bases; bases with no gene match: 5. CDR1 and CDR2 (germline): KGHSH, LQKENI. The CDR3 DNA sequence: TGTGCCAGCTCACCAGGGACAGGGGAAGGAGGCTACACCTTC. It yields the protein CASSPGTGEGGYTF.

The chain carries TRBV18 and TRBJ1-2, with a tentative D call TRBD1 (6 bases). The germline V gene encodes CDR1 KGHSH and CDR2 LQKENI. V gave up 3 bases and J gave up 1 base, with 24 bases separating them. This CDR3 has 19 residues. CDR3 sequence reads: CASSPNPGHPTNLNYGYTF. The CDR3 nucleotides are TGTGCCAGCTCACCCAATCCGGGACACCCAACTAACCTTAACTATGGCTACACCTTC.

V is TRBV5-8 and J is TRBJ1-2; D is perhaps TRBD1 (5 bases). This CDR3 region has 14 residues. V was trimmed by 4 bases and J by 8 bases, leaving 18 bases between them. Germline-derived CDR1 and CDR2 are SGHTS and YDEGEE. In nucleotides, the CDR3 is TGTGCCAGCAGCCCTTACCTGGGGGGACGAGGCTACACCTTC. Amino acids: CASSPYLGGRGYTF.

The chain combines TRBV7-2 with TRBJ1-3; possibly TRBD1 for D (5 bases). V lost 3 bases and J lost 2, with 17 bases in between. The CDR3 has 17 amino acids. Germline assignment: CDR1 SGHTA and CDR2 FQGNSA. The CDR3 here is CASSFLGVGGAGNTIYF. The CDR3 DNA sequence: TGTGCCAGCAGCTTTCTTGGAGTTGGAGGGGCTGGAAACACCATATATTTT. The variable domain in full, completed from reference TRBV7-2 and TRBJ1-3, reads GAGVSQSPSNKVTEKGKDVELRCDPISGHTALYWYRQSLGQGLEFLIYFQGNSAPDKSGLPSDRFSAERTGGSVSTLTIQRTQQEDSAVYLCASSFLGVGGAGNTIYFGEGSWLTVV.

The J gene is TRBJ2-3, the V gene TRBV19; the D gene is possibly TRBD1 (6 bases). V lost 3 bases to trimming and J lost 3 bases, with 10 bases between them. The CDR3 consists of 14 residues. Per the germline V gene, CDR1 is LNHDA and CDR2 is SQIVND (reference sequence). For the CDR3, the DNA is TGTGCCAGTAGTATTGGACAGCTTACAGATACGCAGTATTTT. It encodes CASSIGQLTDTQYF.

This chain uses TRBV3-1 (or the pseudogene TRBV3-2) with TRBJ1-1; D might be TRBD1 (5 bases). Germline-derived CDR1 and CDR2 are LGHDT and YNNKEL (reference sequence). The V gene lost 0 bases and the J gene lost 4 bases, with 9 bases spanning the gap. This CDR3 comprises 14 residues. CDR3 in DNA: TGTGCCAGCAGCCAAGAAGCGGGACGCACTGAAGCTTTCTTT. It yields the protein CASSQEAGRTEAFF.

CDR3 protein: CASSLTGYYEQYV. CDR3 DNA: TGTGCCAGCTCTCTGACAGGTTACTACGAGCAGTACGTC. The chain recombines TRBV18 with TRBJ2-7; TRBD1 might be the D (6 bases). The V gene lost 6 bases and the J gene lost 3 bases, with 12 bases spanning the gap. Germline V gene data show CDR1 as KGHSH and CDR2 as LQKENI. The CDR3 is made up of 13 amino acids.

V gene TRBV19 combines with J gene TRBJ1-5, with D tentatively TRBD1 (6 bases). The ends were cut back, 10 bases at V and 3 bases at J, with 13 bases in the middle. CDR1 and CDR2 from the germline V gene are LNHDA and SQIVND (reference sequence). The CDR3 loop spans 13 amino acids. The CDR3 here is CATSRDINQPQHF. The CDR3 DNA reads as TGTGCCACCTCCCGGGACATCAATCAGCCCCAGCATTTT.

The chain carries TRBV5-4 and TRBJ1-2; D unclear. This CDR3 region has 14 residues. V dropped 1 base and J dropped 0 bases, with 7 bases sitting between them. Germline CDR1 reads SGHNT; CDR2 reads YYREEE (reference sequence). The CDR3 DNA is TGTGCCAGCAGCTTGAAGGAGGCTAACTATGGCTACACCTTC. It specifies CASSLKEANYGYTF. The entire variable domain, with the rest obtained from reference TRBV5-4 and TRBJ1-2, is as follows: ETGVTQSPTHLIKTRGQQVTLRCSSQSGHNTVSWYQQALGQGPQFIFQYYREEENGRGNFPPRFSGLQFPNYSSELNVNALELDDSALYLCASSLKEANYGYTFGSGTRLTVV.

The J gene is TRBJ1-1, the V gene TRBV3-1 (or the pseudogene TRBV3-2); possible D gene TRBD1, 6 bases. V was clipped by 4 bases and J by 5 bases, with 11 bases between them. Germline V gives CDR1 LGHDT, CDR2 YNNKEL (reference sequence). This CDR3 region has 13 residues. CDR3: CASSLQGRTEAFF. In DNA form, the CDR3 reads TGTGCCAGCAGCCTACAGGGAAGGACTGAAGCTTTCTTT.

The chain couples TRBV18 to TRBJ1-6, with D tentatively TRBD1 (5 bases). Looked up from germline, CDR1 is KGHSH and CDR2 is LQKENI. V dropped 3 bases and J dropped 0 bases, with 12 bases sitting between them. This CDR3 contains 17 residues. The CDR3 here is CASSPGAESSYNSPLHF. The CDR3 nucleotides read TGTGCCAGCTCACCTGGGGCCGAGAGCTCCTATAATTCACCCCTCCACTTT.

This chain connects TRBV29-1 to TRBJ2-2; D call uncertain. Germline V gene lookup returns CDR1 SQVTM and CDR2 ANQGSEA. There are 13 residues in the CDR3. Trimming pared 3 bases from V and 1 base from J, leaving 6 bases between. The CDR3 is CSVESGNTGELFF. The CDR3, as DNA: TGCAGCGTTGAGTCCGGGAACACCGGGGAGCTGTTTTTT.

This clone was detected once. CDR3 sequence (DNA): TGTGCCAGCAGCTTGGCCTGGGACAGGGCCACTGAAGCTTTCTTT. Translation: CASSLAWDRATEAFF. The chain links TRBV5-8 to TRBJ1-1; 9 bases fit TRBD1. Germline lookup yields CDR1 SGHTS and CDR2 YDEGEE. Germline trimming cut 0 bases from V and 4 bases from J; bases unmatched to any gene: 4. The CDR3 length is 15 residues.

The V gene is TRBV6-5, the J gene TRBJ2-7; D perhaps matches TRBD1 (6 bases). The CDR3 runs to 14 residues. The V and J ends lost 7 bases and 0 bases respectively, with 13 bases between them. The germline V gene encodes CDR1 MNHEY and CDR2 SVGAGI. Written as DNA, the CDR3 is TGTGCCAGCAAGACAGGCCCCAGCTCCTACGAGCAGTACGTC. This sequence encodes CASKTGPSSYEQYV.

The CDR3 loop is CASSLERDTQYF. CDR3 in DNA: TGTGCCAGCAGCTTAGAGCGGGATACGCAGTATTTT. The V gene is TRBV5-5, the J gene TRBJ2-3; tentative D call: TRBD2 (5 bases). Trimming shortened V by 2 bases and J by 6 bases, and 7 bases separated the two germline ends. Germline V gene data show CDR1 as SGHKS and CDR2 as YYEKEE (reference sequence). The CDR3 is made up of 12 amino acids.

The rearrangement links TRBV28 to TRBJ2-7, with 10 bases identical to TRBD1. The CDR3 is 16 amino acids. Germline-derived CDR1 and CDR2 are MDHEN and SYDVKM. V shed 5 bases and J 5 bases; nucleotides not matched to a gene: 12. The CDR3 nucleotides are TGTGCCAGCAGTGCGACGACAGGGGGCGAAATGGACGAGCAGTACGTC. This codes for CASSATTGGEMDEQYV.

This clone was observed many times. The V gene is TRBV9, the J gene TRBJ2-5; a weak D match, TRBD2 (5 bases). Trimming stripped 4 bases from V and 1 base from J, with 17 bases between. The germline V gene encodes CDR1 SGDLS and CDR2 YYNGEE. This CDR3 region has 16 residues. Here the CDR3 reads CASSPRSLAPQETQYF. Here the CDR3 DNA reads TGTGCCAGCAGCCCGCGGTCCCTAGCCCCCCAAGAGACCCAGTACTTC.

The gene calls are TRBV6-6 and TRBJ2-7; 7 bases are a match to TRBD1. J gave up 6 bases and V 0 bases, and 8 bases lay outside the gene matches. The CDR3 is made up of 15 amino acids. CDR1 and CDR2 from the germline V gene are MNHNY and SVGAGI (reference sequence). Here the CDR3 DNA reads TGTGCCAGCAGTTACTCGCCATCGGCAGGGGGCGAGCAGTACGTC. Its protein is CASSYSPSAGGEQYV.